The 30 T cell receptor beta chains below all came from one sample that was sequenced in a study of identical twins. MiXCR, applied by TCRdb to the 5' RACE reads, yields one record per CDR3 protein. In the table there are roughly 750,000 distinct CDR3 sequences, less than 25% of which are singletons. The sample also formed part of further work on T cells expressing NK-cell markers.

Material: PBMCs. These receptor sequences come from a woman between 18 and 29 years old in good health.

The chain is built from TRBV5-1 and TRBJ2-3; TRBD1 or TRBD2 may be the D gene (5 bases each). The ends were cut back, 4 bases at V and 6 bases at J, with 15 bases in the middle. The V gene's germline CDR1 is SGHRS and CDR2 YFSETQ. The CDR3 runs to 14 residues. The CDR3 DNA is TGCGCCAGCAGCAGCCGGGACGGTGTCGATACGCAGTATTTT. Amino acids: CASSSRDGVDTQYF.

This sequence joins TRBV20-1 and TRBJ2-7; TRBD1 might be the D (5 bases). The CDR3 runs to 17 residues. From germline, CDR1 is DFQATT and CDR2 SNEGSKA (reference sequence). V was trimmed by 3 bases and J by 9 bases, leaving 30 bases between them. The CDR3 nucleotides are TGCAGTGCTAGCGAAACTAAGCTTTTGAGGACACCTAGAGTGCAGTACTTC. Its translation is CSASETKLLRTPRVQYF.

The sample holds a few counts of this clonotype. The chain joins TRBV6-5 to TRBJ2-5, with D maybe TRBD1 (5 bases). The CDR3 is 14 residues long. Per the germline V gene, CDR1 is MNHEY and CDR2 is SVGAGI. Trimming pared 2 bases from V and 3 bases from J, leaving 10 bases between. This CDR3 reads CASSYNAGKETQYF. The CDR3 DNA sequence: TGTGCCAGCAGTTACAATGCAGGGAAAGAGACCCAGTACTTC.

This chain links TRBV12-3 or TRBV12-4 with TRBJ1-2; no reliable D call. Trimming pared 4 bases from V and 5 bases from J, leaving 14 bases between. The length of the CDR3 is 14 residues. The CDR3 nucleotides are TGTGCCAGCAGTTCGGGAACAGCCGTTTATGGCTACACCTTC. This gives the protein CASSSGTAVYGYTF.

A few counts support this clonotype. The V gene is TRBV5-1, the J gene TRBJ1-4, with D tentatively TRBD1 (5 bases). This CDR3 is built from 15 residues. Trimming removed 1 base from V and 7 bases from J, with 14 bases in between. Germline-derived CDR1 and CDR2 are SGHRS and YFSETQ. The CDR3: CASSLNGADGEKLFF. In DNA, the CDR3 is TGCGCCAGCAGCTTGAACGGGGCTGATGGTGAAAAACTGTTTTTT.

The chain combines TRBV7-2 with TRBJ2-7; TRBD1 is a possible D gene (5 bases). CDR1 is SGHTA, CDR2 FQGNSA, per germline. Between the trimmed V and J ends, which lost 5 bases and 5 bases, there was a span of 16 bases. The CDR3 loop spans 14 amino acids. The CDR3 protein is CASSLNWGTNEQYF. The CDR3 DNA reads as TGTGCCAGCAGCCTTAATTGGGGCACTAACGAGCAGTACTTC. The variable domain in full, completed from reference TRBV7-2 and TRBJ2-7, reads GAGVSQSPSNKVTEKGKDVELRCDPISGHTALYWYRQSLGQGLEFLIYFQGNSAPDKSGLPSDRFSAERTGGSVSTLTIQRTQQEDSAVYLCASSLNWGTNEQYFGPGTRLTVT.

V is TRBV4-1 and J is TRBJ1-2; D uncertain. In germline, CDR1 is MGHRA, CDR2 YSYEKL. Trimming cost V 0 bases and J 8 bases, with 13 bases left between them. This CDR3 spans 14 amino acids. CDR3 in amino acids: CASSQDSRPGGYTF. The CDR3 DNA follows: TGCGCCAGCAGCCAAGATAGTCGCCCCGGCGGCTACACCTTC.

The J gene is TRBJ2-7, the V gene TRBV7-2, with TRBD2 matching 9 bases. Per germline, CDR1 SGHTA and CDR2 FQGNSA. Trimming removed 5 bases from V and 5 bases from J; junction bases left unmatched: 10. The CDR3 length is 15 residues. CDR3 coding DNA: TGTGCCAGCAGCCCCCTAGCGGGACTGGAGCACGAGCAGTACTTC. It encodes CASSPLAGLEHEQYF.

Only a few counts were recorded for this clonotype. This chain joins TRBV6-5 and TRBJ2-7; D unresolved. The germline V gene has CDR1 MNHEY and CDR2 SVGAGI. V lost 1 base and J lost 5, with 18 bases in between. This CDR3 is 16 amino acids long. The CDR3 DNA follows: TGTGCCAGCAGTTACTGGGGTGGAGTAGGGCGAGACGAGCAGTACTTC. Its translation: CASSYWGGVGRDEQYF.

V usage is TRBV10-1 and J usage is TRBJ2-1, with 7 bases aligning to TRBD2. This CDR3 is 16 amino acids long. Losses at the gene ends were 2 bases for V and 5 bases for J; bases not matched to a gene: 9. Germline CDR1 is WNHNN and CDR2 is SYGVQD (reference sequence). CDR3 region: CASSEGASGLHNEQFF. DNA for the CDR3: TGCGCCAGCAGTGAGGGGGCTAGCGGTCTCCACAATGAGCAGTTCTTC.

The chain links TRBV6-5 to TRBJ2-7; TRBD1 matches 7 bases. The CDR3 contains 14 residues. Trimming cost V 2 bases and J 2 bases; bases outside gene matches: 3. Germline-derived CDR1 and CDR2 are MNHEY and SVGAGI. As DNA, the CDR3 is TGTGCCAGCAGTTACCCGGGACAGACCTACGAGCAGTACTTC. Amino acid sequence: CASSYPGQTYEQYF.

The chain combines TRBV7-6 with TRBJ1-2; no firm D call. This CDR3 region has 13 residues. V was clipped by 3 bases and J by 6 bases, with 11 bases between them. Germline loops: CDR1 SGHVS, CDR2 FNYEAQ. The CDR3 protein is CASSFRRGNGYTF. CDR3 DNA: TGTGCCAGCAGCTTTCGGAGAGGGAATGGCTACACCTTC.

This clonotype was seen more than once but under ten times. V usage is TRBV20-1 and J usage is TRBJ1-4, with 9 positions matching TRBD1. Germline CDR1 and CDR2: DFQATT and SNEGSKA (reference sequence). The CDR3 covers 14 residues. The V gene end was trimmed by 3 bases and the J gene end by 7 bases; junction bases not matched to a gene: 6. The CDR3 reads CSASPGTGSEKLFF. The CDR3 nucleotides read TGCAGTGCTAGTCCTGGGACAGGGAGTGAAAAACTGTTTTTT.

The DNA of the CDR3 is TGTGCCAGCTCTATCACCGGGGCTGATACGCAGTATTTT. Encoded protein: CASSITGADTQYF. The rearrangement joins TRBV18 to TRBJ2-3; D may be TRBD1 or TRBD2 (5 bases each). Trimming took off 6 bases at V and 6 bases at J, with 13 bases between the two ends. The CDR3 spans 13 residues. Germline V CDR1 and CDR2: KGHSH, LQKENI.

To note about this clonotype: The CDR3 does not end in the conserved phenylalanine or tryptophan, so this is likely a read error. J is TRBJ1-3 and V is TRBV12-3 or TRBV12-4; a possible D gene is TRBD1 (5 bases). The germline V and J ends were trimmed by 5 bases and 4 bases, with 9 bases remaining between them. The CDR3 is 13 amino acids. The DNA of the CDR3 is TGTGCCAGCAGTCGAGGGGCGGGAAACACCATATATCTT. Translating it yields CASSRGAGNTIYL.

This clonotype showed up many times. This chain links TRBV29-1 with TRBJ2-7; D unclear. This CDR3 region has 12 residues. Between the trimmed V and J ends, which lost 7 bases and 6 bases, there was a span of 16 bases. CDR1 and CDR2 from the germline V gene are SQVTM and ANQGSEA. The CDR3 region is CSAAAGAGEQYF. In DNA form, the CDR3 reads TGCAGCGCTGCGGCAGGAGCTGGCGAGCAGTACTTC.

This clonotype showed up many times. The chain carries TRBV20-1 and TRBJ2-1; 14 nucleotides agree with TRBD2. Germline V lookup: CDR1 DFQATT, CDR2 SNEGSKA (reference sequence). V shed 6 bases, J shed 4 bases, and the junction held 8 bases outside the gene matches. This CDR3 region has 16 residues. The CDR3 region is CSAPGLAGAGYNEQFF. CDR3 sequence (DNA): TGCAGTGCGCCGGGACTAGCGGGAGCTGGTTACAATGAGCAGTTCTTC.

This clonotype was observed a single time. V gene TRBV7-6 combines with J gene TRBJ2-1; no clear D gene. V dropped 1 base and J dropped 10 bases, with 17 bases sitting between them. The germline CDR1 and CDR2 sequences are SGHVS and FNYEAQ. The CDR3 length is 15 residues. The DNA for the CDR3 is TGTGCCAGCAGCTTAGGGCCGGCCCCGGTGGTAGAGCAGTTCTTC. Translation gives CASSLGPAPVVEQFF. The entire variable domain, with the rest obtained from reference TRBV7-6 and TRBJ2-1, is as follows: GAGVSQSPRYKVTKRGQDVALRCDPISGHVSLYWYRQALGQGPEFLTYFNYEAQQDKSGLPNDRFSAERPEGSISTLTIQRTEQRDSAMYRCASSLGPAPVVEQFFGPGTRLTVL.

The chain links TRBV2 to TRBJ1-6, with 7 bases matching TRBD1. Trimming took 6 bases from V and 9 from J; bases not matched to a gene: 8. Germline lookup yields CDR1 SNHLY and CDR2 FYNNEI. CDR3 size: 14 residues. CDR3 nucleotides: TGTGCCAGCAGCGTTCAACAGGGGAGTTCACCCCTCCACTTT. It specifies CASSVQQGSSPLHF.

The chain carries TRBV7-6 and TRBJ2-2; perhaps TRBD2 as D (6 bases). Germline V gene sequence: CDR1 SGHVS, CDR2 FNYEAQ. The CDR3 covers 18 residues. V lost 2 bases and J 4 bases, leaving 20 bases between the germline ends. This chain's CDR3 is CASSLYHRRGGSTGELFF. In DNA form, the CDR3 reads TGTGCCAGCAGCTTATACCACAGACGCGGAGGGAGCACCGGGGAGCTGTTTTTT.

This chain links TRBV27 with TRBJ1-2; D might be TRBD1 (5 bases). V lost 4 bases, J lost 4 bases, and 10 bases lay in between. Looked up from germline, CDR1 is MNHEY and CDR2 is SMNVEV (reference sequence). The CDR3 sequence is 13 residues long. Here the CDR3 reads CASSSRGSYGYTF. CDR3 DNA: TGTGCCAGCAGTTCTAGGGGATCCTATGGCTACACCTTC.

This clonotype has a handful of counts. The chain links TRBV20-1 to TRBJ2-3; D is possibly TRBD1 or TRBD2 (6 bases each). The CDR3 length is 16 residues. The germline gives CDR1 DFQATT, CDR2 SNEGSKA (reference sequence). V shed 7 bases and J shed 3 bases, with 23 bases lying between them. CDR3 protein: CSVTARGRVSTDTQYF. The CDR3 nucleotides are TGCAGTGTTACAGCCCGGGGGCGGGTTTCGACAGATACGCAGTATTTT.

This clonotype was seen only a few times. The V gene is TRBV10-2, the J gene TRBJ1-1; D not resolved. V was shortened by 4 bases and J by 4 bases, with 4 bases between the two germline ends. The CDR3 is 11 amino acids. Germline V gives CDR1 WSHSY, CDR2 SAAADI. DNA of the CDR3: TGCGCCAGCAGTGGGGCCACTGAAGCTTTCTTT. Translated, it gives CASSGATEAFF.

The chain recombines TRBV29-1 with TRBJ2-5, with 8 bases matching TRBD1. The germline V gene has CDR1 SQVTM and CDR2 ANQGSEA. The CDR3 has 14 amino acids. The J segment lost 2 bases and the V segment lost 7 bases, leaving 9 bases of the junction unmatched. In DNA, the CDR3 is TGCAGCGCTGGGACAGGAACGGGACAAGAGACCCAGTACTTC. Residues: CSAGTGTGQETQYF.

Only one count was recorded for this clonotype. J is TRBJ2-7 and V is TRBV20-1; the D gene is possibly TRBD2 (6 bases). V lost 0 bases to trimming and J lost 7 bases, with 10 bases between them. The CDR3 runs 12 residues. Germline V gene lookup returns CDR1 DFQATT and CDR2 SNEGSKA (reference sequence). CDR3 in DNA: TGCAGTGCTAGAGATCACGGGGGTGAGCAGTACTTC. It is translated as CSARDHGGEQYF.

This clonotype was seen at least ten times. V is TRBV18 and J is TRBJ2-1; TRBD1 might be the D (5 bases). The CDR3 length is 11 residues. The germline gives CDR1 KGHSH, CDR2 LQKENI. V lost 4 bases to trimming and J lost 10 bases, with 8 bases between them. Here the CDR3 DNA reads TGTGCCAGCTCACTACAGGACGAGCAGTTCTTC. Its translation is CASSLQDEQFF.

This clonotype was recorded a few times. The chain combines TRBV20-1 with TRBJ1-1; D gene unclear. Per the germline V gene, CDR1 is DFQATT and CDR2 is SNEGSKA (reference sequence). Trimming took 6 bases from V and 5 from J, leaving 16 bases between them. This CDR3 has 13 amino acids. CDR3 DNA: TGCAGTGCGTTCGGTAAGATTGGGACTGAAGCTTTCTTT. It is translated as CSAFGKIGTEAFF.

This chain uses TRBV5-4 with TRBJ1-4; D gene ambiguous. CDR3 length: 15 amino acids. Trimming pared 0 bases from V and 3 bases from J, leaving 9 bases between. Germline V gene data show CDR1 as SGHNT and CDR2 as YYREEE (reference sequence). DNA for the CDR3: TGTGCCAGCAGCTTGGGTAGCACCCCTAATGAAAAACTGTTTTTT. Translating it yields CASSLGSTPNEKLFF.

The gene calls are TRBV2 and TRBJ2-7; a possible D gene is TRBD2 (5 bases). V shed 0 bases and J shed 0 bases, with 9 bases lying between them. The CDR3 runs to 15 residues. In germline, CDR1 is SNHLY, CDR2 FYNNEI. The CDR3 DNA is TGTGCCAGCAGTGAAGCGCTTCGGGGCTCCTACGAGCAGTACTTC. This gives the protein CASSEALRGSYEQYF.

This clonotype was detected only a few times. V is TRBV20-1 and J is TRBJ2-3; 9 nucleotides agree with TRBD2. This CDR3 spans 14 amino acids. The J segment lost 5 bases and the V segment lost 6 bases, leaving 9 bases of the junction unmatched. Germline CDR1 is DFQATT and CDR2 is SNEGSKA (reference sequence). The CDR3 nucleotides are TGCAGTGCCCGTCCAGCGGGAGGCGGAGATACGCAGTATTTT. It specifies CSARPAGGGDTQYF.